This T cell receptor (beta chain) emerged from a study of blood T cell repertoires in COVID-19. Overall study: Acute and convalescent COVID-19 samples came from the United States, Italy and Spain. In each case, the material was cDNA or gDNA derived from T cells, B-cell-depleted T cells, or PBMCs.

Authors' methods: The authors estimated nucleated cell counts from reference gene primer amplification. Assay: immunoSEQ multiplex PCR; the TCRdb copy retains only in-frame clones and omits some. V and J calls and clone size are copied from that table; D and trimming were computed from the DNA. The sample holds roughly 110,000 clones, about four fifths seen once. The receptor was isolated from a man between 65 and 85 years old with acute or convalescent COVID-19. The sample was peripheral blood.

The CDR3 coding sequence is TGTGCCAGTAGTACGACCCAGGGGAGGGTCAACACTGAAGCTTTCTTT. Residues: CASSTTQGRVNTEAFF. This chain uses TRBV19 with TRBJ1-1, with a possible D match to TRBD1 (6 bases). Deletions cut 4 bases from V and 2 bases from J, with 17 bases between. Germline V CDR1 and CDR2: LNHDA, SQIVND (reference sequence). CDR3 length: 16 residues.